This T cell receptor (beta chain) was sequenced in a study of shared clonotypes between healthy human individuals. Method: immunoSEQ multiplex PCR; TCRdb's copy keeps in-frame clones and lacks some. The sample holds about 680,000 clones, 73% seen once. CDR1 and CDR2 from the germline V gene are SNHLY and FYNNEI. The CDR3 has 13 amino acids. Trimming left V 5 bases short and J 5 bases short, with 10 bases between. This rearrangement joins TRBV2 to TRBJ2-1; D is unclear. Sequencing used memory CD4+ T cells sorted from blood. The subset here: CD45RA-negative fraction. The receptor was isolated from a woman under 40 in good health. This CDR3 reads CASSSDFNNEQFF. The CDR3 DNA sequence: TGTGCCAGCAGTTCTGACTTTAACAATGAGCAGTTCTTC. Looking up the rest from reference TRBV2 and TRBJ2-1 gives the full variable domain: EPEVTQTPSHQVTQMGQEVILRCVPISNHLYFYWYRQILGQKVEFLVSFYNNEISEKSEIFDDQFSVERPDGSNFTLKIRSTKLEDSAMYFCASSSDFNNEQFFGPGTRLTVL.